The T cell receptor (beta chain) under discussion was sequenced for a study of T-cell reconstitution after alpha-beta-depleted transplantation in children. This clonotype appeared a few times. The authors prepared the TCRbeta library with unique molecular identifiers. TCRdb re-called the PCR reads with MiXCR, one entry per CDR3 protein. The table records some 530,000 distinct CDR3 sequences, roughly an eighth of them present only once. The CDR3 covers 16 residues. Germline V gives CDR1 SGHRS, CDR2 YFSETQ. V was trimmed by 0 bases and J by 5 bases, leaving 15 bases between them. The starting material was PBMCs from the stem cell graft donor, obtained from the stem cell graft. The sequence was obtained from a human donor who donated a stem cell graft to a child with combined immunodeficiency. The chain recombines TRBV5-1 with TRBJ2-1, with a weak D call TRBD1 (5 bases). The CDR3 DNA sequence: TGCGCCAGCAGCTTGGAAGGCAGGGTGTTCGACAATGAGCAGTTCTTC. Amino acids: CASSLEGRVFDNEQFF.